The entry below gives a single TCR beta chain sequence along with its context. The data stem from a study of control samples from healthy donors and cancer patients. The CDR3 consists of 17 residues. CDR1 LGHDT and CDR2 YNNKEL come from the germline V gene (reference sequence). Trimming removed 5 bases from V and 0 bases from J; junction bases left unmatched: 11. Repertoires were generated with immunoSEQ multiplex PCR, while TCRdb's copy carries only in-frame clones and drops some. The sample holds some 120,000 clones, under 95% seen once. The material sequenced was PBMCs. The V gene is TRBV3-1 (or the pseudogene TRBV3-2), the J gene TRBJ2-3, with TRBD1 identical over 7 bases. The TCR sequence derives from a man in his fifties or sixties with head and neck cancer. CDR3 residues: CASSESRDSSSTDTQYF. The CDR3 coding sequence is TGTGCCAGCAGCGAATCCCGGGACAGCTCTAGCACAGATACGCAGTATTTT.